This T cell receptor (beta chain) was captured by sequencing in a study of T cells after yellow fever vaccination. Germline-derived CDR1 and CDR2 are SGDLS and YYNGEE. V lost 4 bases and J 1 base, leaving 11 bases between the germline ends. The CDR3 covers 14 residues. The sample holds many counts of this clonotype. MiXCR, run by TCRdb on the 5' RACE reads, gives a single entry per CDR3 protein. This sample yields roughly 320,000 distinct CDR3 sequences, of which 9.5% to 12% are seen a single time; about 3% belongs to the top ten. V usage is TRBV9 and J usage is TRBJ1-1, with D possibly being TRBD1 (6 bases). The sequence came from a man aged 18 to 35 who received the YFV17D yellow fever vaccine. Sequencing was performed on CD4+ T cells sorted from PBMCs, taken 45 days after the yellow fever booster vaccination. In DNA form, the CDR3 reads TGTGCCAGCAGCCCCAGGACAGAGAACACTGAAGCTTTCTTT. Its protein is CASSPRTENTEAFF.